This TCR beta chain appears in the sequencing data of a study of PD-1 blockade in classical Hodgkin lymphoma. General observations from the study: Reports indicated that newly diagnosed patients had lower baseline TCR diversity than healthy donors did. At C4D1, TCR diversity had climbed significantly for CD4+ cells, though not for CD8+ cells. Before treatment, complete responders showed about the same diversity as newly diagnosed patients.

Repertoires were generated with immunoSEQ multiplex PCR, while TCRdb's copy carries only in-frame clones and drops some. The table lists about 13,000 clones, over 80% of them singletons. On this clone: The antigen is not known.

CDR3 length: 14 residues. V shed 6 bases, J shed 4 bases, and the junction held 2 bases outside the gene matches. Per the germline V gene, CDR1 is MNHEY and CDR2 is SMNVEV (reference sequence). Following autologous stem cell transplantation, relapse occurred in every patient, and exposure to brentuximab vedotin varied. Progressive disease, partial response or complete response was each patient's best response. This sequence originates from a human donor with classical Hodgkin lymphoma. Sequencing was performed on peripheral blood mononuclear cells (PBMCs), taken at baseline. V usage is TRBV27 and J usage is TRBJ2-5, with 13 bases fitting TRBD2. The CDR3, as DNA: TGTGCCAGCAGACGACTAGCGGGGGGAGAGACCCAGTACTTC. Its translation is CASRRLAGGETQYF.